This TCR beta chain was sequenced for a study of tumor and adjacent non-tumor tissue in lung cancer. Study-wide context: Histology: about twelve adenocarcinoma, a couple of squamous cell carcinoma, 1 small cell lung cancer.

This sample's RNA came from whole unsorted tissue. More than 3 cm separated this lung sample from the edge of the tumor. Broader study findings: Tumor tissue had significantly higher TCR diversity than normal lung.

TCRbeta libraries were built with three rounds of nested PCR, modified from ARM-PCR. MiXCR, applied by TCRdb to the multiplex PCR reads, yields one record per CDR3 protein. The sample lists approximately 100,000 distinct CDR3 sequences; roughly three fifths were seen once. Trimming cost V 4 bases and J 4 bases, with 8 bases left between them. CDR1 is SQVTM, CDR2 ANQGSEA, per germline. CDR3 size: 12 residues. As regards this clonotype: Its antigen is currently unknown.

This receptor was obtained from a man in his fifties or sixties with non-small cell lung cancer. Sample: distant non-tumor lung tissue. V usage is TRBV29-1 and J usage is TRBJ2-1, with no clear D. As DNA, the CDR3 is TGCAGCGTTGCGTTTCTATACAATGAGCAGTTCTTC. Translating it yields CSVAFLYNEQFF.